This T cell receptor (beta chain) is drawn from a study of Graves' ophthalmopathy and Graves' hyperthyroidism. Study-level findings and limits: Blood contained most expanded thyroid clonotypes exceeding 0.001 frequency.

This clonotype was recorded at least ten times. Its antigen remains unknown. Cases classed as stable hyperthyroidism had no ophthalmopathy within 18 months of follow-up. The germline V and J ends were trimmed by 5 bases and 2 bases, with 9 bases remaining between them. Germline lookup yields CDR1 MNHEY and CDR2 SVGAGI. The CDR3 runs to 13 residues. The authors amplified TCR beta CDR3 regions from RNA transcripts. Following a first-round RT-PCR that used HTBI primers, a second-round multiplex PCR was carried out. MiXCR was run by TCRdb on the multiplex PCR reads, yielding one entry per CDR3 protein. Among fewer than 650,000 distinct CDR3 sequences listed, over 20% were seen once.

The specimen was peripheral blood. The chain is built from TRBV6-5 and TRBJ2-5; D unclear. The TCR sequence derives from a young woman with stable Graves' hyperthyroidism. Some clones in this sample may be carry-over from other donors' samples. CDR3 loop: CASSNGLQETQYF. The CDR3 bases are TGTGCCAGCAGTAACGGCCTACAAGAGACCCAGTACTTC.